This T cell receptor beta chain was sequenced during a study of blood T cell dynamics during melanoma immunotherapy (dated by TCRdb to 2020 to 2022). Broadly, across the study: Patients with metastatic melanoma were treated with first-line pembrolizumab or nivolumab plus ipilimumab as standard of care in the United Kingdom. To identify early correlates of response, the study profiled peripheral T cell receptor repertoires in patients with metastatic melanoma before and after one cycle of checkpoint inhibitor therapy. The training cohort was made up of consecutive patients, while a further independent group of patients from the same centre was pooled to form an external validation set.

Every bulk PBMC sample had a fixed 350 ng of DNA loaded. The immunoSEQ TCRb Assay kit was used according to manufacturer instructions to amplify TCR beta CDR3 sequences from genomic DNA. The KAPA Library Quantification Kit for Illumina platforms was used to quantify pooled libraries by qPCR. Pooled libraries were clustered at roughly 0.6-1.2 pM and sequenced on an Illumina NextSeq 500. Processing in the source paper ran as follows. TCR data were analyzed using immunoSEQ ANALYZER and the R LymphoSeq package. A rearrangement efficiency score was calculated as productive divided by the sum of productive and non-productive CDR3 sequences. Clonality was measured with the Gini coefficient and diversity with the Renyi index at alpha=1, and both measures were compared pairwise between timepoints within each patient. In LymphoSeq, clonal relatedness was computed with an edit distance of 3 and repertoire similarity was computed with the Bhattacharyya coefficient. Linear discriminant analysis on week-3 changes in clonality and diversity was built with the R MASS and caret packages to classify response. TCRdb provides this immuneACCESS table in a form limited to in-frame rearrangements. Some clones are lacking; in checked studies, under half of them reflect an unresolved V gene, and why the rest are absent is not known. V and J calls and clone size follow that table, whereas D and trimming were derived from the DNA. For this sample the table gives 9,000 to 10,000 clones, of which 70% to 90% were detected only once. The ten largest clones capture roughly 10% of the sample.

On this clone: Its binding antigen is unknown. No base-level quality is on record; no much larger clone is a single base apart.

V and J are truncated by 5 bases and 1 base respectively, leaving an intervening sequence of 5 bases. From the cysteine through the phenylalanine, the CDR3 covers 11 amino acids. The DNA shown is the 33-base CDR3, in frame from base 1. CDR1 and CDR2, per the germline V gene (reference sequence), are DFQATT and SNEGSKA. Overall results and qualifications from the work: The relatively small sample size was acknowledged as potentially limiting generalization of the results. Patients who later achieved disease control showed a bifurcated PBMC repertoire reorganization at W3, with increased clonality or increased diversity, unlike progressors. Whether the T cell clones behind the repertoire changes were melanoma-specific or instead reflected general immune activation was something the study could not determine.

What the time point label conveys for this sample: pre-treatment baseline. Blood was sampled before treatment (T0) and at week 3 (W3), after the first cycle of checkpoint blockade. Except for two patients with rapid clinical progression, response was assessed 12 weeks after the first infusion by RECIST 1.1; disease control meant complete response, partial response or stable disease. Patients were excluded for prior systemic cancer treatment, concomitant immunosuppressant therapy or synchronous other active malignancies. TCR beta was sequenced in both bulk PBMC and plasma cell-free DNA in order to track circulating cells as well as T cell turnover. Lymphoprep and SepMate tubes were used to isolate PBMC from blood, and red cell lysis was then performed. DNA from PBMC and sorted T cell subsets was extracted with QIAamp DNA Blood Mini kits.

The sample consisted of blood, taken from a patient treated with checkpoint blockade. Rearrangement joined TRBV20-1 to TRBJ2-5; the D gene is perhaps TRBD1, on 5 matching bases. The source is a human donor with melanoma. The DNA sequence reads TGCAGTGCTCAGGGCCAAGAGACCCAGTACTTC. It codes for CSAQGQETQYF.